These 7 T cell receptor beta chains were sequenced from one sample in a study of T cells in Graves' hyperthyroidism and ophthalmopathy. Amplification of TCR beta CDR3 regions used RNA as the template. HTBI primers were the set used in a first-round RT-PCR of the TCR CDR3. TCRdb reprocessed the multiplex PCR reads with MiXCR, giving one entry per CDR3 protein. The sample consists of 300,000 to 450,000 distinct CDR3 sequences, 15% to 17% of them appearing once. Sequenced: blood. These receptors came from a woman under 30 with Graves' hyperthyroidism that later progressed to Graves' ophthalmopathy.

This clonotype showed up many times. The CDR3 protein is CASSTGHRSQETQYF. DNA of the CDR3: TGTGCCAGCAGCACGGGACACAGGAGCCAAGAGACCCAGTACTTC. The rearrangement joins TRBV7-9 to TRBJ2-5; tentatively, D is TRBD1 (6 bases). CDR3 length: 15 residues. Trimming removed 5 bases from V and 1 base from J, with 14 bases in between. Germline assignment: CDR1 SEHNR and CDR2 FQNEAQ (reference sequence).

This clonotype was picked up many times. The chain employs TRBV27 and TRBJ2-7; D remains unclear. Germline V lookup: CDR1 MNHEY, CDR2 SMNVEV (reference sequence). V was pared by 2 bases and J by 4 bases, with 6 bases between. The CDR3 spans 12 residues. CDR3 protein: CASSLGFYEQYF. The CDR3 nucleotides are TGTGCCAGCAGTTTAGGGTTTTACGAGCAGTACTTC.

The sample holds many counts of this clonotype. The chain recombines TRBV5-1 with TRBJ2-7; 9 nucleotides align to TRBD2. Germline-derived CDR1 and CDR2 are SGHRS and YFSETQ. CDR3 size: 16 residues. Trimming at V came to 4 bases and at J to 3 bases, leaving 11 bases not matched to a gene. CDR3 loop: CASSLTPVTSGYEQYF. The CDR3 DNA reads TGCGCCAGCAGCCTCACCCCCGTGACTAGCGGCTACGAGCAGTACTTC. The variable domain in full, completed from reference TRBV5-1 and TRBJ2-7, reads KAGVTQTPRYLIKTRGQQVTLSCSPISGHRSVSWYQQTPGQGLQFLFEYFSETQRNKGNFPGRFSGRQFSNSRSEMNVSTLELGDSALYLCASSLTPVTSGYEQYFGPGTRLTVT.

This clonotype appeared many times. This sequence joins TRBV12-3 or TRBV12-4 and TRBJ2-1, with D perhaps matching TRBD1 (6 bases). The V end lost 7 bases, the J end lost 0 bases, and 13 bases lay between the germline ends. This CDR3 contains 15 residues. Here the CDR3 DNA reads TGTGCCAGCACCACGACAGGCCGCTCCTACAATGAGCAGTTCTTC. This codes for CASTTTGRSYNEQFF.

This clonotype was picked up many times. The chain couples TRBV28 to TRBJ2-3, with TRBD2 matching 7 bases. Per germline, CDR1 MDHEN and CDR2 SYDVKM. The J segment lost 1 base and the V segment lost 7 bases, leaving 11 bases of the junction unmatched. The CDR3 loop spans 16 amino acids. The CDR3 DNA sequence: TGTGCCAGCACCTATAGCGGGCGTTCCCGCACAGATACGCAGTATTTT. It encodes CASTYSGRSRTDTQYF.

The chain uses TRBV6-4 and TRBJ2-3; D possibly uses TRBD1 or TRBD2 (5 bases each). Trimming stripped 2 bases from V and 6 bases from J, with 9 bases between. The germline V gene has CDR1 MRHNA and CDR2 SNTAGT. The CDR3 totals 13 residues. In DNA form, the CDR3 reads TGTGCCAGCAGTGACGGGGGTTTGGATACGCAGTATTTT. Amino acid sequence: CASSDGGLDTQYF.

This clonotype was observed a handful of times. Here the CDR3 reads CASSATGTENSPLHF. CDR3 bases: TGTGCCAGCAGTGCCACAGGGACGGAAAATTCACCCCTCCACTTT. The J gene is TRBJ1-6, the V gene TRBV6-1; weak D call: TRBD1 (6 bases). Germline V gene data show CDR1 as MNHNS and CDR2 as SASEGT. Trimming removed 4 bases from V and 7 bases from J, with 14 bases in between. The CDR3 length is 15 residues.